Below are 11 T cell receptor beta chains sequenced from a single sample in a study of cytomegalovirus exposure and HLA in healthy donors. 60 Vbeta and 13 Jbeta primers were used in PCR. Sequenced by immunoSEQ multiplex PCR; TCRdb stores in-frame clones only, minus some. Among under 200,000 clones listed, 75% to 90% were seen once. Sequenced material: PBMCs. The receptors stem from a human donor in good health.

The chain uses TRBV6-5 and TRBJ1-1, with 7 bases aligning to TRBD1. The CDR3 contains 15 residues. Germline trimming cut 2 bases from V and 2 bases from J; bases unmatched to any gene: 5. CDR1 and CDR2 (germline): MNHEY, SVGAGI. The CDR3 region has the DNA TGTGCCAGCAGTTACCTGGGACAGATTAACACTGAAGCTTTCTTT. This codes for CASSYLGQINTEAFF.

The V call is TRBV6-5, the J call TRBJ2-7; D is possibly TRBD2 (6 bases). The germline gives CDR1 MNHEY, CDR2 SVGAGI. This CDR3 has 14 amino acids. Trimming pared 6 bases from V and 5 bases from J, leaving 17 bases between. CDR3 sequence reads: CASRRLERQDEQYF. The CDR3 nucleotides read TGTGCCAGCAGGAGACTAGAACGGCAAGACGAGCAGTACTTC.

V and J are TRBV10-3 and TRBJ1-1; 9 bases map to TRBD1. Germline CDR1 reads ENHRY; CDR2 reads SYGVKD. The junction had 6 bases not matched to a gene; V was cut back by 6 bases and J by 10 bases. CDR3 size: 12 residues. The CDR3 region is CAISPSDRGAFF. As DNA, the CDR3 is TGTGCCATCAGCCCGTCGGACAGGGGAGCTTTCTTT.

The J gene is TRBJ2-5, the V gene TRBV4-3, with D maybe TRBD1 (5 bases). The V end was cut by 2 bases, the J end by 5 bases, with 15 bases between. In germline, CDR1 is LGHNA, CDR2 YSLEER. The CDR3 sequence is 15 residues long. The CDR3 loop reads CASSQTVDIMETQYF. The CDR3 DNA reads as TGCGCCAGCAGCCAAACTGTGGACATTATGGAGACCCAGTACTTC.

The rearrangement joins TRBV5-1 to TRBJ2-7; no reliable D call. Germline V lookup: CDR1 SGHRS, CDR2 YFSETQ. The V gene lost 4 bases and the J gene lost 7 bases, with 9 bases spanning the gap. The CDR3 extends over 11 amino acids. The CDR3 region is CASSLLKEQYF. The CDR3 region has the DNA TGCGCCAGCAGCCTCCTAAAGGAGCAGTACTTC.

The rearrangement joins TRBV10-1 to TRBJ2-1; a weak D match, TRBD2 (5 bases). CDR3 length equals 13 residues. CDR1 is WNHNN, CDR2 SYGVQD, per germline (reference sequence). Deletions cut 2 bases from V and 3 bases from J, with 5 bases between. The CDR3 bases are TGCGCCAGCAGTGAGACTAGCTACAATGAGCAGTTCTTC. It codes for CASSETSYNEQFF.

The chain has TRBV4-3 and TRBJ2-2, with D perhaps TRBD2 (5 bases). CDR3 size: 15 residues. In germline, CDR1 is LGHNA, CDR2 YSLEER. Trimming took off 3 bases at V and 3 bases at J, with 11 bases between the two ends. CDR3 nucleotides: TGCGCCAGCAGCCAGACTAACAGATACACCGGGGAGCTGTTTTTT. Translating it yields CASSQTNRYTGELFF.

The CDR3 bases are TGTGCCAGCAGTAGACAGGGAGAAGCCACTGAAGCTTTCTTT. This translates into CASSRQGEATEAFF. This chain links TRBV6-5 with TRBJ1-1; the match to TRBD1 covers 7 bases. CDR1 and CDR2 (germline): MNHEY, SVGAGI. The CDR3 has 14 residues. J was trimmed by 4 bases and V by 5 bases; bases with no gene match: 7.

This clone was detected only once. The chain recombines TRBV19 with TRBJ1-2; TRBD1 matches at 7 bases. The CDR3 is 15 amino acids. Germline CDR1 and CDR2: LNHDA and SQIVND (reference sequence). The J segment lost 6 bases and the V segment lost 4 bases, leaving 11 bases of the junction unmatched. The CDR3 loop reads CASSTSQGGIHGYTF. The CDR3, as DNA: TGTGCCAGTAGTACGTCGCAGGGGGGTATTCATGGCTACACCTTC.

The chain joins TRBV5-1 to TRBJ2-5, with 8 bases lining up with TRBD2. From germline, CDR1 is SGHRS and CDR2 YFSETQ. The CDR3 totals 14 residues. V shed 4 bases, J shed 4 bases, and the junction held 6 bases outside the gene matches. The CDR3 DNA sequence: TGCGCCAGCAGCCCAGGCGGGGGGCGAGAGACCCAGTACTTC. This gives the protein CASSPGGGRETQYF.

V gene TRBV6-6 combines with J gene TRBJ2-3, with D possibly matching TRBD2 (6 bases). Germline lookup yields CDR1 MNHNY and CDR2 SVGAGI (reference sequence). The CDR3 loop spans 16 amino acids. V shed 5 bases and J shed 1 base, with 16 bases lying between them. CDR3 region: CASSNGGPKGTDTQYF. In DNA form, the CDR3 reads TGTGCCAGCAGTAACGGGGGACCAAAGGGCACAGATACGCAGTATTTT.